Listed here is a single T cell receptor (beta chain). Antigen unknown. Sequencing used immunoSEQ multiplex PCR; TCRdb keeps in-frame clones, though not all of them. The data hold tens of thousands of clones, with approximately 90% observed a single time. The V and J ends lost 4 bases and 10 bases, in that order; junction bases with no gene match: 3. In germline, CDR1 is MNHEY, CDR2 SMNVEV (reference sequence). The CDR3 has 12 residues. This sample was taken from a study of OX40 agonist ivuxolimab in advanced cancers. About the research overall: Treatment of patients was with ivuxolimab, an agonistic anti-OX40 (CD134) antibody. Of mixed ages from about 20 to 80 and averaging about 65 years, the group was approximately 80% male.

Study results and limitations: The 0.1-3.0 mg/kg partial responders had among the lowest clonal expansion.

The source was CD4+ or CD8+ T cells sorted from blood, collected in a trial of the OX40 agonist ivuxolimab. The gene calls are TRBV27 and TRBJ2-1; 8 positions agree with TRBD2. The TCR was taken from an adult with an advanced solid tumor such as melanoma, head and neck, liver or kidney cancer. CDR3 sequence (DNA): TGTGCCAGCAGTTCTGGACTAGCCGAGCAGTTCTTC. It translates to CASSSGLAEQFF.